This TCR beta chain was recorded in a study of cytomegalovirus exposure and HLA in healthy donors. Donors likely had unrecorded immune exposures despite being nominally healthy when sampled. Whole-study results and caveats: It was likely that a cluster of highly shared sequence variants was a sequencing artifact. Roughly uniform sequencing depth across donors was assumed, possibly incorrectly.

13 Jbeta primers and 60 Vbeta primers were used for the PCR. Data came from immunoSEQ multiplex PCR; TCRdb stores just in-frame clones and leaves some out. The sample has almost 200,000 clones; about 76% are singletons. The V gene's germline CDR1 is KGHSH and CDR2 LQKENI. The CDR3 is 18 amino acids. V gave up 2 bases and J gave up 0 bases; unmatched junction bases: 5. For this clone: Its matching antigen is unknown.

The chain links TRBV18 to TRBJ2-1; 12 nucleotides line up with TRBD2. The TCR was taken from a male donor in good health and CMV-seropositive. Sequencing was done on a sample of PBMCs. The CDR3 DNA is TGTGCCAGCTCACCAGGACTAGCGGGGACCCGCTCCTACAATGAGCAGTTCTTC. Translated, it gives CASSPGLAGTRSYNEQFF. Full variable domain (outside the CDR3, taken from reference TRBV18 and TRBJ2-1): NAGVMQNPRHLVRRRGQEARLRCSPMKGHSHVYWYRQLPEEGLKFMVYLQKENIIDESGMPKERFSAEFPKEGPSILRIQQVVRGDSAAYFCASSPGLAGTRSYNEQFFGPGTRLTVL.